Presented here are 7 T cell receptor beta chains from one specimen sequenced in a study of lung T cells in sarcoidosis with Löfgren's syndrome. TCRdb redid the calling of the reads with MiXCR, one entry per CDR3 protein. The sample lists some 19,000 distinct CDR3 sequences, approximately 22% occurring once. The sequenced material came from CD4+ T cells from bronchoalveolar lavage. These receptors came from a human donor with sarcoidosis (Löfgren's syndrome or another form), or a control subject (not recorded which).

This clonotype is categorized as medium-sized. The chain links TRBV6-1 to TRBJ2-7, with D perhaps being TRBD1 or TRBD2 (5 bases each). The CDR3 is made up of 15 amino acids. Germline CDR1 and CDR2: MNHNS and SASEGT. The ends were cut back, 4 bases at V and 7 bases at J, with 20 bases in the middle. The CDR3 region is CASSGYRDRKNEQYF. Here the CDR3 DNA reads TGTGCCAGCAGTGGATACCGGGACCGGAAGAATGAGCAGTACTTC.

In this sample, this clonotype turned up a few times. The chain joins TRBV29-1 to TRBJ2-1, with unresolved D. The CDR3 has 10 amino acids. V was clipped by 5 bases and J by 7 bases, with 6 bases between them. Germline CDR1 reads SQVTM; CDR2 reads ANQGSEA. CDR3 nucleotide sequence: TGCAGCGTTTTCCGGAATGAGCAGTTCTTC. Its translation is CSVFRNEQFF.

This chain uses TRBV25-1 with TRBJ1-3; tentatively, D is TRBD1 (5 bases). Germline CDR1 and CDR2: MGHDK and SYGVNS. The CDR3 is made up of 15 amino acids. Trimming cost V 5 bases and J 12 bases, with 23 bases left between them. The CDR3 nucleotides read TGTGCCAGCAGTTTTCCGGGACGGTCGTCAAGCATCATATATTTT. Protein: CASSFPGRSSSIIYF.

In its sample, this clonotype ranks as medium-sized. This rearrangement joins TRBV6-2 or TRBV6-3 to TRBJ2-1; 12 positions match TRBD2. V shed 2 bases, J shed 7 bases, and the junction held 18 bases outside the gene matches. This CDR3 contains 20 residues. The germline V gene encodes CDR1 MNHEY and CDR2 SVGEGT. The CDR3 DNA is TGTGCCAGCAGTTACCACCTTCCTAGCGGGAGGGCAAGTGTGAAGAATGAGCAGTTCTTC. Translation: CASSYHLPSGRASVKNEQFF.

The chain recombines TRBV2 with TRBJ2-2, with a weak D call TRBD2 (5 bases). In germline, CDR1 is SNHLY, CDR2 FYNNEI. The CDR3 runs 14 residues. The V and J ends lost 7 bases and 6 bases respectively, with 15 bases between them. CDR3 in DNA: TGTGCCAGCAATGAGGACTGGGTGGCCGGGGAGCTGTTTTTT. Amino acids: CASNEDWVAGELFF.

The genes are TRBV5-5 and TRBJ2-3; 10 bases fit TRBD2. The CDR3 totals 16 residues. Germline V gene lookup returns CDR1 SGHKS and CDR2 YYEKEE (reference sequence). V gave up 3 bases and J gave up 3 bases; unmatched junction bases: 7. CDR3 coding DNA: TGTGCCAGCAGCTATATAGCGGGAGGAAGGACAGATACGCAGTATTTT. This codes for CASSYIAGGRTDTQYF.

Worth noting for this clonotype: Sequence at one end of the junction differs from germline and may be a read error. The CDR3 sequence: CASSHSGRYSEQHF. As DNA, the CDR3 is TGTGCCAGCAGTCACAGCGGGAGGTACTCCGAGCAGCACTTC. This chain joins TRBV11-1 and TRBJ2-7; TRBD2 matches 9 bases. The CDR3 is made up of 14 amino acids. Germline V gene lookup returns CDR1 SGHAT and CDR2 FQDESV (reference sequence).